The clone carrying this TCR beta chain was seen at least ten times. Its antigen is undetermined. 5'-RACE, quantitative and with molecular barcodes, yielded the TCR beta libraries. TCRdb independently ran MiXCR on the 5' RACE reads; one entry per CDR3 protein. This sample has about 500,000 distinct CDR3 sequences, with approximately 5% found just once. This entry comes from a study of CD8 T cells in ankylosing spondylitis. The study's findings and limits: Peripheral blood samples showed relatively rare disease-linked clones, and these clones were CD8+. A TCR beta motif made of eight highly homologous variants seemed typical of ankylosing spondylitis blood. A number of the motif variants had already been described in reactive arthritis synovial fluid and blood. The study looked at matched synovial fluid samples from ankylosing spondylitis patients. Disease-linked clones were reported to be significantly enriched there.

The CDR3 sequence is 12 residues long. The V gene lost 7 bases and the J gene lost 8 bases, with 13 bases spanning the gap. Germline CDR1 and CDR2: SGHTA and FQGNSA. This chain connects TRBV7-2 to TRBJ2-3; D gene unclear. This sequence was found in a male donor with ankylosing spondylitis. Sequenced: blood, either unsorted or a sorted T cell fraction (not recorded which). This CDR3 reads CASNYVSSTQYF. In nucleotides, the CDR3 is TGTGCCAGCAACTACGTTTCTTCTACGCAGTATTTT.